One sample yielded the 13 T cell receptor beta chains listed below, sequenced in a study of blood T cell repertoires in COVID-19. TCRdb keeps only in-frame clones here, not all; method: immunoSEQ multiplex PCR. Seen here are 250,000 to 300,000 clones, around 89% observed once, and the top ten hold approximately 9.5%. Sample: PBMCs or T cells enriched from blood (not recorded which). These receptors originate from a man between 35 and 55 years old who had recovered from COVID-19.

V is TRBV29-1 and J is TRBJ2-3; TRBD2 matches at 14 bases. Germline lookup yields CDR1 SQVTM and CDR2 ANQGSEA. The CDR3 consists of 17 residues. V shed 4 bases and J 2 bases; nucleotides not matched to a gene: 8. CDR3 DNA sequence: TGCAGCGTTGTCGGACTAGCGGGGGGATCATTCACAGATACGCAGTATTTT. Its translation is CSVVGLAGGSFTDTQYF.

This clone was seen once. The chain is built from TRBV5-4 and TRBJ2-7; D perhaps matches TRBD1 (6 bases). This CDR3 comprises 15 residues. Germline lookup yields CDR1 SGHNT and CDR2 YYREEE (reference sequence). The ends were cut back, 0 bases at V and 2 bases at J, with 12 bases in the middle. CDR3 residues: CASSLGLQGTYEQYF. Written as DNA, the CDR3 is TGTGCCAGCAGCTTGGGGCTACAGGGCACCTACGAGCAGTACTTC. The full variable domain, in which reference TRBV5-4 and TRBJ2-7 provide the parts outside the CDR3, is ETGVTQSPTHLIKTRGQQVTLRCSSQSGHNTVSWYQQALGQGPQFIFQYYREEENGRGNFPPRFSGLQFPNYSSELNVNALELDDSALYLCASSLGLQGTYEQYFGPGTRLTVT.

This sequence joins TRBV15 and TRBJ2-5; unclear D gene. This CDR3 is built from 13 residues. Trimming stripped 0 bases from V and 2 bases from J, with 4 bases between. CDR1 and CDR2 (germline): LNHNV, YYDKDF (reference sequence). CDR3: CATSRDLQETQYF. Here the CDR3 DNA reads TGTGCCACCAGCAGAGATCTACAAGAGACCCAGTACTTC.

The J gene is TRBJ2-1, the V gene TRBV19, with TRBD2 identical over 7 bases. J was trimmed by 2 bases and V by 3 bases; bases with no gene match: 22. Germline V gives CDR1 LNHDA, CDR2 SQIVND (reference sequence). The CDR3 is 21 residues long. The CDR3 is CASSIGTTDGGTWAPYNEQFF. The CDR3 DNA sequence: TGTGCCAGTAGTATCGGAACGACTGACGGGGGGACCTGGGCCCCCTACAATGAGCAGTTCTTC.

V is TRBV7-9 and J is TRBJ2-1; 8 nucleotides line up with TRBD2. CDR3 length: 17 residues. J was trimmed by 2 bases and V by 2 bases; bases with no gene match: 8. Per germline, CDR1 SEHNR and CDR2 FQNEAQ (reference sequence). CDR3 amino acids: CASSLPGGGRAYNEQFF. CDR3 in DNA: TGTGCCAGCAGCTTACCAGGCGGGGGGAGGGCCTACAATGAGCAGTTCTTC.

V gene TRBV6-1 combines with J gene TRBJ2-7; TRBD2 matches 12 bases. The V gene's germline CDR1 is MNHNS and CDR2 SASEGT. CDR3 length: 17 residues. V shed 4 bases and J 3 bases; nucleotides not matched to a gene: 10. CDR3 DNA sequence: TGTGCCAGCAGTGGGGGACTAGCGGGTTATGGGGTCTACGAGCAGTACTTC. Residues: CASSGGLAGYGVYEQYF.

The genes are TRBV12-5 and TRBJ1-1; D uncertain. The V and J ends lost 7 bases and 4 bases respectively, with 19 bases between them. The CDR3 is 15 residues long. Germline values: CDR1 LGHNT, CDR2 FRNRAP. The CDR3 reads CASAPARRGGTEAFF. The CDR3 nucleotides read TGTGCTAGTGCCCCAGCACGGCGGGGTGGCACTGAAGCTTTCTTT.

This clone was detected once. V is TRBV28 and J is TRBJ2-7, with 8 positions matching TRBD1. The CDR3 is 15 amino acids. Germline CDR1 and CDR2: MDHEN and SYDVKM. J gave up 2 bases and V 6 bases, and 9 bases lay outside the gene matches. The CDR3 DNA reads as TGTGCCAGCAGGCGACCGGGACAGGCGACCTACGAGCAGTACTTC. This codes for CASRRPGQATYEQYF.

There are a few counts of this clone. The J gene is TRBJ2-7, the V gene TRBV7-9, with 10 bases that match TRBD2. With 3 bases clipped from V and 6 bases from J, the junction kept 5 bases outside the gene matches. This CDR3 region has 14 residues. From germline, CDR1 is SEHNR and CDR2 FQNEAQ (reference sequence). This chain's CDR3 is CASSFKREGVEQYF. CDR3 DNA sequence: TGTGCCAGCAGCTTTAAGCGGGAGGGGGTCGAGCAGTACTTC.

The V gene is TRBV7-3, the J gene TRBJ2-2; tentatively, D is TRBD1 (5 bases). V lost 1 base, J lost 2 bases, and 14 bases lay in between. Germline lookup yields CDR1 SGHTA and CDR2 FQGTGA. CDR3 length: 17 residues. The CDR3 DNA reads TGTGCCAGCAGCTTAATTCATACAGGAGCAAACACCGGGGAGCTGTTTTTT. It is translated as CASSLIHTGANTGELFF.

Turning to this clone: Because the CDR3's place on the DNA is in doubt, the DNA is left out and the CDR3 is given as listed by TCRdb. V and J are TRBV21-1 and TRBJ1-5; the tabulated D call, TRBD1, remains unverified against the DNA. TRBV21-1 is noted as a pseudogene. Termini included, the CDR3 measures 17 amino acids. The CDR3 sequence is CASTLGLWAGGIQPQHF.

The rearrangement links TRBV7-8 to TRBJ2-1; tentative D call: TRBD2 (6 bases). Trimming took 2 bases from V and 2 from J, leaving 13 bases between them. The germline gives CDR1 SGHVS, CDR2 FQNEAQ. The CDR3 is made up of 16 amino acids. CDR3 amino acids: CASSLRTTRAYNEQFF. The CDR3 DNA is TGTGCCAGCAGCTTAAGAACGACTAGGGCCTACAATGAGCAGTTCTTC.

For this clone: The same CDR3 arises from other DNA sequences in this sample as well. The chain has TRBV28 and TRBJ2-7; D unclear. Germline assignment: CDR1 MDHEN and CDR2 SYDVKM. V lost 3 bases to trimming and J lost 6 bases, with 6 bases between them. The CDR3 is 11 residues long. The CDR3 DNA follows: TGTGCCAGCAGTTTCCCAGGCGAGCAGTACTTC. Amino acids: CASSFPGEQYF. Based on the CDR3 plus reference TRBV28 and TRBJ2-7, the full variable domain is DVKVTQSSRYLVKRTGEKVFLECVQDMDHENMFWYRQDPGLGLRLIYFSYDVKMKEKGDIPEGYSVSREKKERFSLILESASTNQTSMYLCASSFPGEQYFGPGTRLTVT.